A single sample is the source of the 18 T cell receptor beta chains below, sequenced in a study of T cells in Graves' hyperthyroidism and ophthalmopathy. TCR beta CDR3 region amplification was performed from RNA transcripts. In the first-round RT-PCR of the TCR CDR3, the HTBI primer set was used. In TCRdb, the multiplex PCR reads were re-called with MiXCR into one record per CDR3 protein. The top ten clones hold around 15% of a sample with around 690,000 distinct CDR3 sequences, approximately 15% of them seen once. The material sequenced was blood. Source of these receptors: a man aged 50 or older with Graves' hyperthyroidism.

This chain's CDR3 is CASSPTREAASVGYTF. Here the CDR3 DNA reads TGTGCCAGCTCACCCACCCGAGAGGCAGCATCGGTTGGCTACACCTTC. The chain has TRBV18 and TRBJ1-2; no clear D gene. Deletions cut 3 bases from V and 7 bases from J, with 21 bases between. This CDR3 contains 16 residues. Germline V gene data show CDR1 as KGHSH and CDR2 as LQKENI.

The chain links TRBV11-1 to TRBJ2-3, with 10 bases matching TRBD2. Germline lookup yields CDR1 SGHAT and CDR2 FQDESV (reference sequence). This CDR3 is built from 14 residues. V gave up 5 bases and J gave up 4 bases; unmatched junction bases: 3. CDR3 loop: CASSQTSGSDTQYF. The CDR3, as DNA: TGTGCCAGCAGCCAGACTAGCGGGTCAGATACGCAGTATTTT.

The chain recombines TRBV10-3 with TRBJ2-7, with a possible D match to TRBD2 (6 bases). This CDR3 has 16 residues. Trimming removed 5 bases from V and 0 bases from J, with 17 bases in between. Germline CDR1 and CDR2: ENHRY and SYGVKD. The CDR3 DNA reads TGTGCCATCAGTAAATCTAGCGAATACAGCTCCTACGAGCAGTACTTC. Amino acids: CAISKSSEYSSYEQYF.

This clonotype was counted a few times. V gene TRBV10-1 combines with J gene TRBJ2-1; 10 nucleotides line up with TRBD2. The V and J ends lost 0 bases and 6 bases, in that order; junction bases with no gene match: 8. This CDR3 contains 17 residues. Germline V gene lookup returns CDR1 WNHNN and CDR2 SYGVQD (reference sequence). The CDR3 protein is CASSESKLAGPFNEQFF. CDR3 nucleotide sequence: TGCGCCAGCAGTGAGTCGAAACTAGCGGGGCCATTCAATGAGCAGTTCTTC.

The chain carries TRBV4-3 and TRBJ2-7; D possibly corresponds to TRBD2 (6 bases). Germline CDR1 LGHNA, CDR2 YSLEER. The CDR3 is made up of 14 amino acids. Trimming took off 2 bases at V and 4 bases at J, with 12 bases between the two ends. The CDR3 reads CASSQSSGVYEQYF. The DNA for the CDR3 is TGCGCCAGCAGCCAATCGTCGGGGGTATACGAGCAGTACTTC.

The chain employs TRBV10-3 and TRBJ1-5; 7 nucleotides align to TRBD1. Germline V gene lookup returns CDR1 ENHRY and CDR2 SYGVKD. The CDR3 sequence is 16 residues long. The ends lost 0 bases at V and 1 base at J; junction bases unmatched: 3. In DNA, the CDR3 is TGTGCCATCAGTGAGTCGACAGGGTCGAGCAATCAGCCCCAGCATTTT. Translated, it gives CAISESTGSSNQPQHF.

The chain has TRBV6-1 and TRBJ2-5; no clear D. Per the germline V gene, CDR1 is MNHNS and CDR2 is SASEGT. V lost 6 bases and J 4 bases, leaving 12 bases between the germline ends. The CDR3 consists of 13 residues. The CDR3 protein is CASRREVAETQYF. The CDR3 DNA is TGTGCCAGCAGGCGAGAAGTGGCAGAGACCCAGTACTTC.

This clonotype showed up many times. This chain links TRBV29-1 with TRBJ2-3; D is perhaps TRBD1 (7 bases). V was clipped by 6 bases and J by 3 bases, with 19 bases between them. This CDR3 has 15 residues. The germline V gene has CDR1 SQVTM and CDR2 ANQGSEA. The CDR3 reads CSVPRGAGGTDTQYF. CDR3 sequence (DNA): TGCAGCGTCCCGAGAGGGGCAGGGGGGACAGATACGCAGTATTTT.

This clonotype has a count of ten or more. The V call is TRBV7-2, the J call TRBJ2-1; 10 bases align to TRBD2. V was clipped by 0 bases and J by 4 bases; unmatched bases: 6. The CDR3 is 17 amino acids. CDR1 is SGHTA and CDR2 is FQGNSA in the germline V gene. CDR3 sequence: CASSLASGLAEYNEQFF. The DNA of the CDR3 is TGTGCCAGCAGCTTAGCTTCCGGACTAGCGGAATACAATGAGCAGTTCTTC.

The V gene is TRBV29-1, the J gene TRBJ2-5; tentatively, D is TRBD2 (6 bases). The CDR3 has 12 residues. Germline values: CDR1 SQVTM, CDR2 ANQGSEA. V gave up 4 bases and J gave up 9 bases, with 15 bases separating them. The CDR3 reads CSVGGAREAQYF. The CDR3 nucleotides are TGCAGCGTTGGTGGCGCGAGGGAGGCCCAGTACTTC.

Only a few counts were recorded for this clonotype. J is TRBJ2-7 and V is TRBV19, with 9 positions matching TRBD2. CDR1 is LNHDA, CDR2 SQIVND, per germline (reference sequence). After removal of 5 bases from V and 7 bases from J, the junction contained 3 bases not matched to a gene. The CDR3 contains 12 residues. The CDR3 protein is CASSGLAGEQYF. CDR3 sequence (DNA): TGTGCCAGTAGTGGGCTAGCGGGGGAGCAGTACTTC.

The chain uses TRBV20-1 and TRBJ2-1; D not resolved. Germline lookup yields CDR1 DFQATT and CDR2 SNEGSKA (reference sequence). The CDR3 spans 17 residues. With 0 bases removed from V and 3 bases from J, the gap between germline ends came to 18 bases. DNA for the CDR3: TGCAGTGCTAGAGATCCCGCAGGCCCCCTTGTCTACAATGAGCAGTTCTTC. Translation: CSARDPAGPLVYNEQFF.

This clonotype was found many times. The chain joins TRBV24-1 to TRBJ2-2; TRBD1 agrees at 8 bases. Trimming removed 4 bases from V and 3 bases from J; junction bases left unmatched: 9. From germline, CDR1 is KGHDR and CDR2 SFDVKD. This CDR3 comprises 17 residues. CDR3 region: CATSDPDRALHTGELFF. The CDR3 DNA is TGTGCCACCAGTGACCCGGACAGGGCCCTTCACACCGGGGAGCTGTTTTTT.

A few counts support this clonotype. The genes are TRBV5-1 and TRBJ2-7; D is possibly TRBD1 (5 bases). Trimming removed 2 bases at V and 4 bases at J, with 16 bases between. Germline loops: CDR1 SGHRS, CDR2 YFSETQ. This CDR3 has 15 residues. The CDR3 protein is CASSFGSGRQYEQYF. CDR3 sequence (DNA): TGCGCCAGCAGCTTTGGATCAGGGCGGCAGTACGAGCAGTACTTC.

This clonotype came up many times. The V call is TRBV12-3 or TRBV12-4, the J call TRBJ2-5, with TRBD1 identical over 7 bases. The CDR3 spans 15 residues. With V trimmed by 1 base and J by 3 bases, 5 bases remained unmatched. The DNA for the CDR3 is TGTGCCAGCAGTTTAGTCAGGACAGGTGAAGAGACCCAGTACTTC. Protein sequence: CASSLVRTGEETQYF.

This clonotype was counted ten times or more. The CDR3 sequence is CASSLVGTGTVRTEAFF. The CDR3 coding sequence is TGTGCCAGCAGCTTAGTAGGAACAGGGACAGTAAGGACTGAAGCTTTCTTT. The chain joins TRBV11-2 to TRBJ1-1, with 7 bases matching TRBD1. This CDR3 spans 17 amino acids. The germline CDR1 and CDR2 sequences are SGHAT and FQNNGV. V shed 1 base and J 5 bases; nucleotides not matched to a gene: 13.

This clonotype was seen only a few times. The rearrangement uses TRBV2 and TRBJ2-3; D is unresolved. Germline CDR1 SNHLY, CDR2 FYNNEI. CDR3 length: 16 amino acids. The ends were cut back, 6 bases at V and 6 bases at J, with 22 bases in the middle. DNA for the CDR3: TGTGCCAGCAGACCGGGCTCATCCCGAAGGCCGGATACGCAGTATTTT. Translating it yields CASRPGSSRRPDTQYF. The entire variable domain, with the rest obtained from reference TRBV2 and TRBJ2-3, is as follows: EPEVTQTPSHQVTQMGQEVILRCVPISNHLYFYWYRQILGQKVEFLVSFYNNEISEKSEIFDDQFSVERPDGSNFTLKIRSTKLEDSAMYFCASRPGSSRRPDTQYFGPGTRLTVL.

There are many counts of this clonotype. The CDR3 loop is CASSYNRDSYNEQFF. DNA of the CDR3: TGTGCCAGCAGTTATAATCGGGACTCCTACAATGAGCAGTTCTTC. The J gene is TRBJ2-1, the V gene TRBV6-1, with D possibly TRBD2 on 5 matching bases. The V and J ends lost 5 bases and 0 bases respectively, with 11 bases between them. The CDR3 extends over 15 amino acids. Germline-derived CDR1 and CDR2 are MNHNS and SASEGT.